One sample yielded the 9 T cell receptor beta chains listed below, sequenced in a study of siplizumab effects on memory and regulatory T cells. Sequencing used immunoSEQ multiplex PCR; TCRdb keeps in-frame clones, though not all of them. The sample consists of around 100,000 clones, over 85% of them appearing once. Sequenced: non-Treg CD4+ T cells sorted from blood. The receptors were sampled from a human donor in good health.

This clone was seen only once. V usage is TRBV5-4 and J usage is TRBJ1-1; tentatively, D is TRBD1 (6 bases). Deletions cut 4 bases from V and 1 base from J, with 8 bases between. The CDR3 has 13 amino acids. Germline lookup yields CDR1 SGHNT and CDR2 YYREEE (reference sequence). CDR3 region: CASSGQSNTEAFF. CDR3 bases: TGTGCCAGCAGCGGACAGTCGAACACTGAAGCTTTCTTT.

V is TRBV5-1 and J is TRBJ2-2; maybe TRBD1 (6 bases). The CDR3 consists of 17 residues. Germline lookup yields CDR1 SGHRS and CDR2 YFSETQ. Trimming cost V 0 bases and J 2 bases, with 14 bases left between them. For the CDR3, the DNA is TGCGCCAGCAGCTTGGCCCACAGGGTGGGAAACACCGGGGAGCTGTTTTTT. Encoded protein: CASSLAHRVGNTGELFF.

The chain couples TRBV18 to TRBJ1-2, with a weak D call TRBD1 (5 bases). Trimming shortened V by 3 bases and J by 1 base, and 12 bases separated the two germline ends. In germline, CDR1 is KGHSH, CDR2 LQKENI. There are 15 residues in the CDR3. CDR3 sequence: CASSPRQILNYGYTF. CDR3 nucleotides: TGTGCCAGCTCACCGCGACAGATCCTTAACTATGGCTACACCTTC.

This chain uses TRBV7-9 with TRBJ2-1; 9 bases are a match to TRBD2. This CDR3 contains 17 residues. The ends lost 1 base at V and 8 bases at J; junction bases unmatched: 12. From germline, CDR1 is SEHNR and CDR2 FQNEAQ (reference sequence). The CDR3 sequence is CASSLVSREGVIYEQFF. The CDR3 bases are TGTGCCAGCAGCTTAGTTTCGCGGGAGGGCGTTATTTATGAGCAGTTCTTC.

The rearrangement links TRBV6-1 to TRBJ1-5; the match to TRBD1 covers 7 bases. Unmatched junction bases numbered 5, after V lost 7 bases and J lost 5 bases. Germline V lookup: CDR1 MNHNS, CDR2 SASEGT. This CDR3 has 13 residues. The CDR3 DNA is TGTGCCAGCACCGACAGGGTCCATCAGCCCCAGCATTTT. It translates to CASTDRVHQPQHF.

V is TRBV5-1 and J is TRBJ1-1; 8 bases map to TRBD1. The junction had 8 bases not matched to a gene; V was cut back by 2 bases and J by 11 bases. Per germline, CDR1 SGHRS and CDR2 YFSETQ. The CDR3 covers 13 residues. The CDR3 here is CASSLDRGPVAFF. DNA of the CDR3: TGCGCCAGCAGCTTAGACAGGGGTCCTGTTGCTTTCTTT. The variable domain in full, completed from reference TRBV5-1 and TRBJ1-1, reads KAGVTQTPRYLIKTRGQQVTLSCSPISGHRSVSWYQQTPGQGLQFLFEYFSETQRNKGNFPGRFSGRQFSNSRSEMNVSTLELGDSALYLCASSLDRGPVAFFGQGTRLTVV.

Notes on this clone: Different DNA sequences within this sample yield the same CDR3. The CDR3 region is CASSLDRGTDTQYF. The CDR3 DNA follows: TGTGCCAGCAGCTTAGACAGGGGAACAGATACGCAGTATTTT. The gene calls are TRBV7-8 and TRBJ2-3; 7 bases line up with TRBD1. This CDR3 comprises 14 residues. Germline lookup yields CDR1 SGHVS and CDR2 FQNEAQ. V was clipped by 1 base and J by 3 bases; unmatched bases: 1.

The chain uses TRBV27 and TRBJ1-5, with 9 positions matching TRBD1. Germline trimming cut 6 bases from V and 1 base from J; bases unmatched to any gene: 16. The CDR3 contains 19 residues. Germline V gene lookup returns CDR1 MNHEY and CDR2 SMNVEV (reference sequence). The CDR3 region is CASSDAGQGRIKSNQPQHF. The CDR3 DNA reads as TGTGCCAGCAGCGACGCGGGACAGGGTAGAATCAAAAGCAATCAGCCCCAGCATTTT.

J is TRBJ2-2 and V is TRBV19; 7 nucleotides match TRBD2. The V gene's germline CDR1 is LNHDA and CDR2 SQIVND (reference sequence). V shed 3 bases and J 6 bases; nucleotides not matched to a gene: 10. The CDR3 extends over 16 amino acids. CDR3 protein: CASSIGGGKSPGELFF. CDR3 in DNA: TGTGCCAGTAGTATCGGGGGAGGGAAATCGCCCGGGGAGCTGTTTTTT. Supplemented by reference TRBV19 and TRBJ2-2, the full variable domain reads DGGITQSPKYLFRKEGQNVTLSCEQNLNHDAMYWYRQDPGQGLRLIYYSQIVNDFQKGDIAEGYSVSREKKESFPLTVTSAQKNPTAFYLCASSIGGGKSPGELFFGEGSRLTVL.